This T cell receptor (beta chain) originates from a study of CD8 T cells in ankylosing spondylitis. Study-wide results and limits: A TCR beta motif of 7 or 8 highly homologous variants appeared characteristic of ankylosing spondylitis blood. Reactive arthritis synovial fluid and blood were previously reported to contain some motif variants. Matched ankylosing spondylitis synovial fluid reportedly contained a significantly enriched population of disease-linked clones.

Library preparation for TCR beta used quantitative 5'-RACE with molecular barcodes. TCRdb passed the 5' RACE reads through MiXCR, listing each CDR3 protein once. Of 350,000 to 450,000 distinct CDR3 sequences listed, about 25% are singletons. The CDR3 runs to 15 residues. Trimming shortened V by 4 bases and J by 1 base, and 14 bases separated the two germline ends. Germline V gives CDR1 LNHDA, CDR2 SQIVND (reference sequence). Of note for this clonotype: Its antigen is unidentified.

The source material was blood, either unsorted or a sorted T cell fraction (not recorded which). The chain combines TRBV19 with TRBJ2-7; D gene ambiguous. This clonotype was obtained from a male donor with ankylosing spondylitis. The CDR3 region is CASSTIRTGSYEQYF. CDR3 bases: TGTGCCAGTAGTACAATCAGGACCGGGTCCTACGAGCAGTACTTC.